The 14 T cell receptor beta chains below all came from one sample that was sequenced in a study of blood T cell repertoires in COVID-19. Measured with immunoSEQ multiplex PCR; TCRdb has only the in-frame clones, and not every one. The table includes about 440,000 clones, approximately 90% detected once. Sequencing input: peripheral blood. The receptor set was obtained from a woman in her 50s with COVID-19, enrolled during active disease.

This chain connects TRBV18 to TRBJ1-6, with D uncertain. Looked up from germline, CDR1 is KGHSH and CDR2 is LQKENI. V was pared by 3 bases and J by 7 bases, with 10 bases between. The CDR3 runs to 14 residues. The CDR3: CASSPSAGNSPLHF. CDR3 nucleotides: TGTGCCAGCTCACCCTCGGCGGGAAATTCACCCCTCCACTTT.

J is TRBJ1-2 and V is TRBV9, with a possible D match to TRBD1 (6 bases). There are 15 residues in the CDR3. Trimming pared 0 bases from V and 7 bases from J, leaving 16 bases between. CDR1 and CDR2 (germline): SGDLS, YYNGEE. CDR3 nucleotide sequence: TGTGCCAGCAGCGTAGGAGGGGGAGGGGCGGCTGGCTACACCTTC. Its protein is CASSVGGGGAAGYTF.

The genes are TRBV4-1 and TRBJ2-5; 9 bases fit TRBD1. Trimming cost V 4 bases and J 5 bases; bases outside gene matches: 2. The CDR3 loop spans 13 amino acids. Germline CDR1 is MGHRA and CDR2 is YSYEKL. The CDR3 spells CASSRGQGETQYF. In nucleotides, the CDR3 is TGCGCCAGCAGCCGGGGACAGGGCGAGACCCAGTACTTC.

The V gene is TRBV28, the J gene TRBJ2-1; D call uncertain. V gave up 2 bases and J gave up 4 bases, with 6 bases separating them. Germline V gene data show CDR1 as MDHEN and CDR2 as SYDVKM. The CDR3 totals 13 residues. The CDR3 coding sequence is TGTGCCAGCAGTTTAGGCAGTTACAATGAGCAGTTCTTC. Translated: CASSLGSYNEQFF.

V is TRBV4-1 and J is TRBJ1-1; 7 nucleotides match TRBD1. The CDR3 spans 14 residues. V gave up 4 bases and J gave up 4 bases; unmatched junction bases: 6. The germline V gene encodes CDR1 MGHRA and CDR2 YSYEKL. The CDR3: CASSLTGVSTEAFF. The CDR3 DNA reads as TGCGCCAGCAGCCTCACAGGGGTGAGCACTGAAGCTTTCTTT.

V gene TRBV18 combines with J gene TRBJ1-1; 7 bases are a match to TRBD1. The CDR3 is made up of 16 amino acids. CDR1 is KGHSH, CDR2 LQKENI, per germline. V gave up 3 bases and J gave up 4 bases; unmatched junction bases: 11. The CDR3 protein is CASSPTTGSGGTEAFF. The DNA for the CDR3 is TGTGCCAGCTCACCGACGACAGGGTCAGGGGGCACTGAAGCTTTCTTT.

The chain combines TRBV30 with TRBJ1-5, with a tentative D call TRBD1 (5 bases). CDR3 size: 13 residues. The germline V gene has CDR1 GTSNPN and CDR2 SVGIG (reference sequence). Between the trimmed V and J ends, which lost 1 base and 4 bases, there was a span of 8 bases. CDR3 sequence (DNA): TGTGCCTGGAGTGCCAAGGGGAATCAGCCCCAGCATTTT. It encodes CAWSAKGNQPQHF.

The chain has TRBV10-3 and TRBJ2-7; TRBD2 agrees at 11 bases. In germline, CDR1 is ENHRY, CDR2 SYGVKD. CDR3 size: 16 residues. V lost 4 bases, J lost 3 bases, and 8 bases stayed unmatched. The CDR3 bases are TGTGCCATCAGTGCGGTTAGGCTAGCGGGGGGCTACGAGCAGTACTTC. It translates to CAISAVRLAGGYEQYF.

The sample holds one count of this clone. The chain carries TRBV28 and TRBJ2-1; 8 nucleotides agree with TRBD1. Losses at the gene ends were 5 bases for V and 5 bases for J; bases not matched to a gene: 5. The CDR3 sequence is 14 residues long. Germline CDR1 is MDHEN and CDR2 is SYDVKM. The CDR3 sequence: CASSTQGEDNEQFF. CDR3 bases: TGTGCCAGCAGTACACAGGGGGAAGACAATGAGCAGTTCTTC. The full variable domain, its missing parts supplied by reference TRBV28 and TRBJ2-1, is DVKVTQSSRYLVKRTGEKVFLECVQDMDHENMFWYRQDPGLGLRLIYFSYDVKMKEKGDIPEGYSVSREKKERFSLILESASTNQTSMYLCASSTQGEDNEQFFGPGTRLTVL.

This clone was counted between two and nine times. The chain employs TRBV5-3 and TRBJ1-5; maybe TRBD1 (6 bases). TRBV5-3 falls under the ORF class, with uncertain function. Trimming stripped 4 bases from V and 3 bases from J, with 17 bases between. The CDR3 runs to 16 residues. CDR3 region: CARSTFSRTVNQPQHF. CDR3 bases: TGTGCCAGAAGCACATTCTCCCGGACAGTCAATCAGCCCCAGCATTTT.

This rearrangement joins TRBV7-3 to TRBJ1-5; D gene unclear. V shed 5 bases and J shed 5 bases, with 22 bases lying between them. Germline V CDR1 and CDR2: SGHTA, FQGTGA. This CDR3 has 17 amino acids. The CDR3 spells CASSQPFCVERDQPQHF. The CDR3 DNA reads as TGTGCCAGCAGCCAACCGTTTTGTGTGGAACGGGATCAGCCCCAGCATTTT.

This chain links TRBV11-1 with TRBJ1-3; D remains unclear. CDR1 and CDR2 (germline): SGHAT, FQDESV (reference sequence). This CDR3 has 15 residues. Trimming shortened V by 5 bases and J by 0 bases, and 11 bases separated the two germline ends. The CDR3 nucleotides read TGTGCCAGCAGCGTTAATCGGGGCTCTGGAAACACCATATATTTT. It encodes CASSVNRGSGNTIYF.

The chain links TRBV19 to TRBJ1-4; D unresolved. Germline V gene data show CDR1 as LNHDA and CDR2 as SQIVND (reference sequence). V lost 4 bases, J lost 2 bases, and 5 bases lay in between. This CDR3 spans 13 amino acids. The CDR3 nucleotides are TGTGCCAGTAGTAGGGCCACTAATGAAAAACTGTTTTTT. Amino acid sequence: CASSRATNEKLFF. The whole variable domain, filled in from reference TRBV19 and TRBJ1-4, reads DGGITQSPKYLFRKEGQNVTLSCEQNLNHDAMYWYRQDPGQGLRLIYYSQIVNDFQKGDIAEGYSVSREKKESFPLTVTSAQKNPTAFYLCASSRATNEKLFFGSGTQLSVL.

This chain connects TRBV7-9 to TRBJ1-2; 9 bases fit TRBD1. The CDR3 totals 14 residues. From germline, CDR1 is SEHNR and CDR2 FQNEAQ (reference sequence). V shed 5 bases, J shed 3 bases, and the junction held 4 bases outside the gene matches. The CDR3 DNA reads TGTGCCAGCAGCACCGGACAGGGGTACTATGGCTACACCTTC. This gives the protein CASSTGQGYYGYTF.